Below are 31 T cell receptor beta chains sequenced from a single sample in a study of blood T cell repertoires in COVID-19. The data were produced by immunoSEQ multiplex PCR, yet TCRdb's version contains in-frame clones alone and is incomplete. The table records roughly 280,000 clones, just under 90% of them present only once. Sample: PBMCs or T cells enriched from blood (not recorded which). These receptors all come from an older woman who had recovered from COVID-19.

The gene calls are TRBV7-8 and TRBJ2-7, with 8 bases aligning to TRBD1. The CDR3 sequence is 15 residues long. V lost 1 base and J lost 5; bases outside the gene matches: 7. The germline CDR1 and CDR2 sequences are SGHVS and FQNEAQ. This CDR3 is CASSLVRTGTHEQYF. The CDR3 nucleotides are TGTGCCAGCAGCTTAGTTAGGACAGGGACCCACGAGCAGTACTTC.

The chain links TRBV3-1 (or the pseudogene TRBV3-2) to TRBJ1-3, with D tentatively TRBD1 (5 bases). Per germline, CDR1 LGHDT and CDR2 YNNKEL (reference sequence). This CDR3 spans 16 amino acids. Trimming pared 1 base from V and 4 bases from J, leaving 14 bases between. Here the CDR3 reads CASSQGSWGRGNTIYF. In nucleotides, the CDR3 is TGTGCCAGCAGCCAAGGGAGTTGGGGCCGGGGAAACACCATATATTTT.

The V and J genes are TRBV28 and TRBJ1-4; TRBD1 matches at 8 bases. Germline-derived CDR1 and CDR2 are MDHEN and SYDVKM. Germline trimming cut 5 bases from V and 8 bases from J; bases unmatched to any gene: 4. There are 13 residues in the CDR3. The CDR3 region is CASSPGDREKLFF. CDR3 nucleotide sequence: TGTGCCAGCAGTCCAGGGGACAGGGAAAAACTGTTTTTT.

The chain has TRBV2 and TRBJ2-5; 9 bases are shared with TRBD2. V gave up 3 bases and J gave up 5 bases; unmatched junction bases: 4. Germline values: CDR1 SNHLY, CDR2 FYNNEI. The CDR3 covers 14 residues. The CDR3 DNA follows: TGTGCCAGCAGTGAGCTTAGCGGGGGTGAGACCCAGTACTTC. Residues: CASSELSGGETQYF.

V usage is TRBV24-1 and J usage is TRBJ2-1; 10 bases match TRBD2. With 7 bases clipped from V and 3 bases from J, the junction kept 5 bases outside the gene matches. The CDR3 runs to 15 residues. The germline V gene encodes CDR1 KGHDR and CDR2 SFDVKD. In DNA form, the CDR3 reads TGTGCCACCAGCCCTAGCGGGAGCTACTACAATGAGCAGTTCTTC. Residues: CATSPSGSYYNEQFF.

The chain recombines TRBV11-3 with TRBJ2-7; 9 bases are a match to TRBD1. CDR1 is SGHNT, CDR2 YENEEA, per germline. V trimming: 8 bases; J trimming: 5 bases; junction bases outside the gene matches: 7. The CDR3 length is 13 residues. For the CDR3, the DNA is TGTGCCAGCGGGGACAGGGTTAACGACGAGCAGTACTTC. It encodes CASGDRVNDEQYF.

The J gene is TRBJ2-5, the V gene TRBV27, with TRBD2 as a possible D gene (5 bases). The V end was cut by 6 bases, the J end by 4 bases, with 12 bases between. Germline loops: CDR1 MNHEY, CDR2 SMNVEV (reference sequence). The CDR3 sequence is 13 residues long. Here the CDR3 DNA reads TGTGCCAGCAGGCAAAGAGGGAGAGAGACCCAGTACTTC. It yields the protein CASRQRGRETQYF.

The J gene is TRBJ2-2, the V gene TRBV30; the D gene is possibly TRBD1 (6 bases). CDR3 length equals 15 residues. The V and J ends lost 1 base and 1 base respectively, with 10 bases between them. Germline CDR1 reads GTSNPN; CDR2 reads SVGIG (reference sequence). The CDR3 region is CAWSAWTENTGELFF. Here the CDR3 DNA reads TGTGCCTGGAGTGCCTGGACAGAGAACACCGGGGAGCTGTTTTTT.

The CDR3 here is CASSDLTGGTDTQYF. CDR3 bases: TGTGCCAGCTCAGACCTTACAGGGGGCACAGATACGCAGTATTTT. V usage is TRBV18 and J usage is TRBJ2-3, with 7 bases identical to TRBD1. Losses at the gene ends were 5 bases for V and 1 base for J; bases not matched to a gene: 6. Per germline, CDR1 KGHSH and CDR2 LQKENI. This CDR3 has 15 amino acids.

The DNA of the CDR3 is TGTGCCATCAGTGAGACAGGGGAGCACTACGAGCAGTACTTC. It specifies CAISETGEHYEQYF. This rearrangement joins TRBV10-3 to TRBJ2-7; 7 bases fit TRBD1. Germline lookup yields CDR1 ENHRY and CDR2 SYGVKD. The CDR3 extends over 14 amino acids. V lost 2 bases and J lost 3; bases outside the gene matches: 4.

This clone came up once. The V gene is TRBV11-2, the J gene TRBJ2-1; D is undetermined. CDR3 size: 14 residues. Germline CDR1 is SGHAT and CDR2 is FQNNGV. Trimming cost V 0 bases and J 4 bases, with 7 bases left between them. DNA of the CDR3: TGTGCCAGCAGCTTAGACCATAGTTACAATGAGCAGTTCTTC. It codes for CASSLDHSYNEQFF.

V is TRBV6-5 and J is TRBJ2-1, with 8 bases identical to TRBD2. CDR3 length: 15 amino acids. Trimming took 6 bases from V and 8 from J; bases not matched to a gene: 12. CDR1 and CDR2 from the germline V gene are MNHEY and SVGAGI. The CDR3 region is CASSTPGLVSDEQFF. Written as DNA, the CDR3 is TGTGCCAGCAGCACACCGGGACTAGTAAGCGATGAGCAGTTCTTC.

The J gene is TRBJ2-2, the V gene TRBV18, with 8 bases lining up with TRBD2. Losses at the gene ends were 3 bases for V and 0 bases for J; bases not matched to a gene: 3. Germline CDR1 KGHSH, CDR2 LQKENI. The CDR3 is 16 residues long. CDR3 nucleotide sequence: TGTGCCAGCTCACCGCCGGGACTAGCGAACACCGGGGAGCTGTTTTTT. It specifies CASSPPGLANTGELFF.

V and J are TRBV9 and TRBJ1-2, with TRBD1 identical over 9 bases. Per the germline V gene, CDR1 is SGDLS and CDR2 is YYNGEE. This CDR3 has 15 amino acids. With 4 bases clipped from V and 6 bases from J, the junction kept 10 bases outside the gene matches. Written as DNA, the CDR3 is TGTGCCAGCAGCAAAAACCGGGACAGGGTAAATGGCTACACCTTC. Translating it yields CASSKNRDRVNGYTF.

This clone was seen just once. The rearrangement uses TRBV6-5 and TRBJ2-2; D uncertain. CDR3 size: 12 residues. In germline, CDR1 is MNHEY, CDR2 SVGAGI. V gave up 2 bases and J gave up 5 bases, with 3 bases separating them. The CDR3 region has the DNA TGTGCCAGCAGTTACATAACCGGGGAGCTGTTTTTT. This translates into CASSYITGELFF.

For the CDR3, the DNA is TGTGCCAGCACTGGAGGGAGAGGGTACAATGAGCAGTTCTTC. It codes for CASTGGRGYNEQFF. V is TRBV28 and J is TRBJ2-1, with D possibly matching TRBD2 (6 bases). The CDR3 spans 14 residues. The V end was cut by 7 bases, the J end by 4 bases, with 14 bases between. Germline V gene data show CDR1 as MDHEN and CDR2 as SYDVKM.

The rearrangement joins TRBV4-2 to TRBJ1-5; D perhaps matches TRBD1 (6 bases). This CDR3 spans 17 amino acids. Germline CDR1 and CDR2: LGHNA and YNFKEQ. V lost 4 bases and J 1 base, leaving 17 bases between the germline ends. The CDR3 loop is CASSRSTGGASNQPQHF. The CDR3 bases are TGTGCCAGCAGCCGCTCGACGGGGGGGGCCAGCAATCAGCCCCAGCATTTT.

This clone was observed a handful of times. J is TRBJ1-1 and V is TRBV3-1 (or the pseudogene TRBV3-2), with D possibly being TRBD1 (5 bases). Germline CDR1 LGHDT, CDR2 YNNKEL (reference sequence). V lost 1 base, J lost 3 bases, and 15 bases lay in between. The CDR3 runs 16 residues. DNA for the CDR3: TGTGCCAGCAGCCAAGGCGGGACCGTCGGAGACACTGAAGCTTTCTTT. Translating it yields CASSQGGTVGDTEAFF.

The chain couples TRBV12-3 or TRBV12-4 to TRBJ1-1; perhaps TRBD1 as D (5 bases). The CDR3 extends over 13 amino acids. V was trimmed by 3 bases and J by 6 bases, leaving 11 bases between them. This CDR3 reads CASSFQGSSEAFF. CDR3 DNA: TGTGCCAGCAGTTTCCAGGGTTCCTCTGAAGCTTTCTTT.

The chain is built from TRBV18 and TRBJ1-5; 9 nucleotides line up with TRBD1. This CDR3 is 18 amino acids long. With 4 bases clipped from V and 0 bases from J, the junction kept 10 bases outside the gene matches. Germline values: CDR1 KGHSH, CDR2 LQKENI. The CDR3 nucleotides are TGTGCCAGCTCACGCACCAAGGGACAGGGAGGTAGCAATCAGCCCCAGCATTTT. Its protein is CASSRTKGQGGSNQPQHF.

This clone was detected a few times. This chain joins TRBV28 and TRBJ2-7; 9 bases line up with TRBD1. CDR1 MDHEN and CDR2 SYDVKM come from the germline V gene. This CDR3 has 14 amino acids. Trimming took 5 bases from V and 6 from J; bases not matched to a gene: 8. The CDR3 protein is CASSGGDRVAEQYF. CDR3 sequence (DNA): TGTGCCAGCAGTGGGGGGGACAGGGTCGCCGAGCAGTACTTC.

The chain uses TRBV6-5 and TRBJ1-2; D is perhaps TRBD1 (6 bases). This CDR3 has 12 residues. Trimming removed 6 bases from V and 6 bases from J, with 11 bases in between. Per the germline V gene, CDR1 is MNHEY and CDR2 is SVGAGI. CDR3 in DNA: TGTGCCAGCAGGGGAACAGGGAATGGCTACACCTTC. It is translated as CASRGTGNGYTF.

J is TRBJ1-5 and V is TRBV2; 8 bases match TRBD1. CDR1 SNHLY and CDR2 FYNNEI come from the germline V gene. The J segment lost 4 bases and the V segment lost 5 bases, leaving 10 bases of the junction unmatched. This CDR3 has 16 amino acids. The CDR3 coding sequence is TGTGCCAGCAGTTCGGACAGGGCTCAACTTAATCAGCCCCAGCATTTT. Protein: CASSSDRAQLNQPQHF.

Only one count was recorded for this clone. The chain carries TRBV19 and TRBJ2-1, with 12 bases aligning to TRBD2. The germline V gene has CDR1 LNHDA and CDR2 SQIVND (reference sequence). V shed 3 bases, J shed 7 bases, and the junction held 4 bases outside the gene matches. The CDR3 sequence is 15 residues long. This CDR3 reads CASSIGLAGGNEQFF. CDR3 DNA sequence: TGTGCCAGTAGTATTGGGCTAGCGGGAGGGAATGAGCAGTTCTTC.

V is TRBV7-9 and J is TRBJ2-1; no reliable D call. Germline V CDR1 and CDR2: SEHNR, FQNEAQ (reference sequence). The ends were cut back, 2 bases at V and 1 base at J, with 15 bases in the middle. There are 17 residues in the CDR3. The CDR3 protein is CASSLSWLVRSYNEQFF. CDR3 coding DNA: TGTGCCAGCAGCTTAAGTTGGCTAGTTCGATCCTACAATGAGCAGTTCTTC.

Here the CDR3 reads CASIRDSGQPQHF. DNA of the CDR3: TGTGCCAGCATCCGGGATTCGGGGCAGCCCCAGCATTTT. V gene TRBV28 combines with J gene TRBJ1-5; D unresolved. The CDR3 runs 13 residues. Deletions cut 7 bases from V and 7 bases from J, with 14 bases between. Germline assignment: CDR1 MDHEN and CDR2 SYDVKM.

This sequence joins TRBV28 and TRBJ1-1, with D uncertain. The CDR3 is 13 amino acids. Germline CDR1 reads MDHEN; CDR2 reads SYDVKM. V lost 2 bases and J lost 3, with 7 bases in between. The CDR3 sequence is CASSLEAHTEAFF. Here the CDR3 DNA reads TGTGCCAGCAGTTTAGAGGCGCACACTGAAGCTTTCTTT.

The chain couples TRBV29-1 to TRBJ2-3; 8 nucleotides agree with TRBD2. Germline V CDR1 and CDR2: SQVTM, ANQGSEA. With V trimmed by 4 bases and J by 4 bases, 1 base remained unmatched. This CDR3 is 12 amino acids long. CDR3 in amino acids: CSVVGRADTQYF. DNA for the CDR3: TGCAGCGTTGTCGGGAGGGCAGATACGCAGTATTTT.

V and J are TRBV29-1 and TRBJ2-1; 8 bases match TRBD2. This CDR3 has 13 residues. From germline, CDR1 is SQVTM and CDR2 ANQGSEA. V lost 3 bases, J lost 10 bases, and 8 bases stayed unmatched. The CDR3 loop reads CSVETSVSPEQFF. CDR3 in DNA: TGCAGCGTTGAGACTAGCGTTTCCCCAGAGCAGTTCTTC.

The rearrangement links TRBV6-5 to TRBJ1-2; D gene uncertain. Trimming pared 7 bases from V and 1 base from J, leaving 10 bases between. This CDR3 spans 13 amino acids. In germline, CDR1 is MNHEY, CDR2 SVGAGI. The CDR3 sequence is CASTTPDNYGYTF. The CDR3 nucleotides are TGTGCCAGCACCACCCCAGATAACTATGGCTACACCTTC.

CDR3 in amino acids: CASSPGDRGLGSNQPQHF. In DNA, the CDR3 is TGTGCCAGCAGCCCCGGGGACAGGGGGCTCGGCAGCAATCAGCCCCAGCATTTT. The chain recombines TRBV7-8 with TRBJ1-5; 12 bases match TRBD1. V gave up 5 bases and J gave up 1 base; unmatched junction bases: 9. This CDR3 is built from 18 residues. CDR1 is SGHVS and CDR2 is FQNEAQ in the germline V gene.